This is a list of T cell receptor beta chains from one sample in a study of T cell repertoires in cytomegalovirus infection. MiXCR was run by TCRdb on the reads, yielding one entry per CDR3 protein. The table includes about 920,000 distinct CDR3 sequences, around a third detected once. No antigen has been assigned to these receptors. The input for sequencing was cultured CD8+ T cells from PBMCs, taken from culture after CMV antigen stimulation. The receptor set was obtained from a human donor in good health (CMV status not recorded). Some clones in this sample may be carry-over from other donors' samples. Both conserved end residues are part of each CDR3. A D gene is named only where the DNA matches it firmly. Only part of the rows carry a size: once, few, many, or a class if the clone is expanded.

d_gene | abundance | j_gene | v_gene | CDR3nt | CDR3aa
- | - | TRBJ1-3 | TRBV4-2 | TGTGCCAGCAGCCAAGGAGTAATCGGGGTAAACACCATATATTTT | CASSQGVIGVNTIYF
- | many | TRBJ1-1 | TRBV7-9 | TGTGCCAGCAGCTTCGGCGGACCGAACACTGAAGCTTTCTTT | CASSFGGPNTEAFF
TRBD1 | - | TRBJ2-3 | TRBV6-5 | TGTGCCAGAAGTTACGACAGGGGAACAGATACGCAGTATTTT | CARSYDRGTDTQYF
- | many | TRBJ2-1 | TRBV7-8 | TGTGCCAGCAGCTCAACGGGGCAGATCCTATCCTACAATGAGCAGTTCTTC | CASSSTGQILSYNEQFF
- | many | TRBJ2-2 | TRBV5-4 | TGTGCCAGCAGCTTGCAGGGCTCACCCGGGGAGCTGTTTTTT | CASSLQGSPGELFF
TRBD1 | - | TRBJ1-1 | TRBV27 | TGTGCCAGCAGTGGACAGGCGTTGAACACTGAAGCTTTCTTT | CASSGQALNTEAFF
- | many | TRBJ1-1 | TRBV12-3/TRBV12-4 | TGTGCCAGCAGTCTAAACGCTGAAGCTTTCTTT | CASSLNAEAFF
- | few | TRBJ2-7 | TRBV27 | TGTGCCAGCAGTTTGCGGGTAGTACGACCAAACGAGCAGTACTTC | CASSLRVVRPNEQYF
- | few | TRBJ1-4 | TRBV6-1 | TGTGCCAGCAGTGAACCACAGGGAGTAGATGAAAAACTGTTTTTT | CASSEPQGVDEKLFF
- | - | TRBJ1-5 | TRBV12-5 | TGTGCTAGTGCCTATCTGGGCCGGGGCAATCAGCCCCAGCATTTT | CASAYLGRGNQPQHF
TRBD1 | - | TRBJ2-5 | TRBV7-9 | TGTGCCAGCAGCTTCTCAGACAGGGGGGGGGCAGAGACCCAGTACTTC | CASSFSDRGGAETQYF
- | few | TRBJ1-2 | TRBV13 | TGTGCCAGCAGGTTCCGGGGGGGCGGTTATGGCTACACCTTC | CASRFRGGGYGYTF
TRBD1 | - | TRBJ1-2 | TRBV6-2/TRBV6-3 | TGTGCCAGCAGGGGACAGGGGTATGGTCTCTATGGCTACACCTTC | CASRGQGYGLYGYTF
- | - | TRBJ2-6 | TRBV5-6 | TGTGCCAGCAGCTCAGAGCCGTCTGGGGCCAACGTCCTGACTTTC | CASSSEPSGANVLTF
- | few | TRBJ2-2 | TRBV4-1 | TGCGCCAGGCAGGGGGGGAACACCGGGGAGCTGTTTTTT | CARQGGNTGELFF
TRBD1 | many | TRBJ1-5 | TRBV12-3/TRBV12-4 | TGTGCCAGCAGTTGGACAGGGGCTAATCAGCCCCAGCATTTT | CASSWTGANQPQHF
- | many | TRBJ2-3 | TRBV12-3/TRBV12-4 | TGTGCCAGCAGTTTCCGCAGCTCCACAGATACGCAGTATTTT | CASSFRSSTDTQYF
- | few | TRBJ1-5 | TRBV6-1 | TGTGCCAGCAGTGAACCCACCTATCAGCCCCAGCATTTT | CASSEPTYQPQHF
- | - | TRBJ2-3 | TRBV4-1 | TGCGCCAGCAGCCAAGATCTATTCCGGGGTGGCACAGATACGCAGTATTTT | CASSQDLFRGGTDTQYF
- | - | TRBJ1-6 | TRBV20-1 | TGCAGTGCTAGAGATAGGGCGGACTATAATTCACCCCTCCACTTT | CSARDRADYNSPLHF
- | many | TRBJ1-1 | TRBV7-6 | TGTGCCAGCAGCTTAGTCGGATCCATGAACACTGAAGCTTTCTTT | CASSLVGSMNTEAFF
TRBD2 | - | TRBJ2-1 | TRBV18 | TGTGCCAGCTCACCGCCCTCCTCGGGGGGGTTCGATGAGCAGTTCTTC | CASSPPSSGGFDEQFF
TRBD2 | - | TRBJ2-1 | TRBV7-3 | TGTGCCAGCAGCGCCCGGGGGGGTGCCTACAATGAGCAGTTCTTC | CASSARGGAYNEQFF
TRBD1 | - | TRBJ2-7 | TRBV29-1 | TGCAGCGTGGCCGGGACAGGGGTAACCTACGAGCAGTACTTC | CSVAGTGVTYEQYF
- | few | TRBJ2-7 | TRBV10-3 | TGTGCCATCAGTGAGTTTGTGAGAACGGGAACCTACGAGCAGTACTTC | CAISEFVRTGTYEQYF
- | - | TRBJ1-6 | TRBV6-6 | TGTGCCAGCAGTTACTCGATACGCTATCCGGTGGGGTCATCAAAATCTAATTCACCCCTCCACTTT | CASSYSIRYPVGSSKSNSPLHF
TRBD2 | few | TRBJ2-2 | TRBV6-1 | TGTGCCAGCAGCCTGACTAGCGGGGGGATCAAAGGGGAGCTGTTTTTT | CASSLTSGGIKGELFF
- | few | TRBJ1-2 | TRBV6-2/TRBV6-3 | TGTGCCAGCAGTTTGGGACCGGACGCATATGGCTACACCTTC | CASSLGPDAYGYTF
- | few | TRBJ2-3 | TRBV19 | TGTGCCAGTAGTATAAAGGTCGGCGGGCAGTTGGACACAGATACGCAGTATTTT | CASSIKVGGQLDTDTQYF
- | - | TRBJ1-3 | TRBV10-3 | TGTGCCATCAGTGAGGGGGATTCTGGAAACACCATATATTTT | CAISEGDSGNTIYF
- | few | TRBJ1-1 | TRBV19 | TGTGCCAGTAGTATGGGGGCCATGAACACTGAAGCTTTCTTT | CASSMGAMNTEAFF
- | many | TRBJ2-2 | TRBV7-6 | TGTGCCAGCAAACCGGGACATACCACCGGGGAGCTGTTTTTT | CASKPGHTTGELFF
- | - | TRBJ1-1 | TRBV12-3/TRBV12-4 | TGTGCCAGCAGCTCAGGGGTAGCTTTCTTT | CASSSGVAFF
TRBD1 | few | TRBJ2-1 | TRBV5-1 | TGCGCCAGCAGCTTGTTTGGCTGGACAGGGGCAACAAGCTCCTACAATGAGCAGTTCTTC | CASSLFGWTGATSSYNEQFF
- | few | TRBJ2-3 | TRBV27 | TGTGCCAGCAGTTTCGCCGGGGGACCCACAGATACGCAGTATTTT | CASSFAGGPTDTQYF
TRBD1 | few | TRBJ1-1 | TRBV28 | TGTGCCAGCAGGAAGTACAGGGGGAACACTGAAGCTTTCTTT | CASRKYRGNTEAFF
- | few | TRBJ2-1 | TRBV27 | TGTGCCAGCAGTGCAGGGGTATGGGAGCAGTTCTTC | CASSAGVWEQFF
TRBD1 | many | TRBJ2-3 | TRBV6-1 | TGTGCCAGCAGGTCGGGTAGGGGGCGTACCCGGCCAGGGTCAGATACGCAGTATTTT | CASRSGRGRTRPGSDTQYF
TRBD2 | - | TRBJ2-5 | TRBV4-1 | TGCGCCAGTAGCCAAGATCAACTAGCGGGGGACCAAGAGACCCAGTACTTC | CASSQDQLAGDQETQYF
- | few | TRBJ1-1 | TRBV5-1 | TGCGCCAGCAGGTCCCTGGAGGGCCCGAACACTGAAGCTTTCTTT | CASRSLEGPNTEAFF
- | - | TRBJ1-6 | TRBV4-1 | TGCGCCAGCAGCCAAGTCCAGGGGAATTCACCCCTCCACTTT | CASSQVQGNSPLHF
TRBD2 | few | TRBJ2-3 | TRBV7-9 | TGTGCCAGCAGCTATAACCTTCGGGGGGGTCAGGGAGATACGCAGTATTTT | CASSYNLRGGQGDTQYF
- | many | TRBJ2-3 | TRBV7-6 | TGTGCCAGCAGCCCCTCCTCACTCCGCACAGATACGCAGTATTTT | CASSPSSLRTDTQYF
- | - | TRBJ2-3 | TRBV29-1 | TGCAGCGTTGGGGGGATAATAGTGGATACGCAGTATTTT | CSVGGIIVDTQYF
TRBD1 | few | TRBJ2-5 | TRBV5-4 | TGTGCCAGCAGCTTCTTTCCGGGCCAGGGGGTCGAGACCCAGTACTTC | CASSFFPGQGVETQYF
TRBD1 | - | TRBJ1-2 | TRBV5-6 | TGTGCCAGCAGCTTGTGGTTTTCGCGGACAGGGTGGGACTATGGCTACACCTTC | CASSLWFSRTGWDYGYTF